The 14 T cell receptor beta chains presented below share a single source sample, sequenced in a study of intratumoral heterogeneity in liver cancer. Here immunoSEQ multiplex PCR was the method, and the copy in TCRdb shows in-frame clones only, minus some. The table shows over 20,000 clones, with around two thirds occurring only once. Sample: tumor-adjacent normal tissue, taken before any cancer treatment. These receptors were taken from a woman in her seventies with hepatocellular carcinoma.

The chain carries TRBV5-1 and TRBJ2-7, with 16 bases that match TRBD2. In germline, CDR1 is SGHRS, CDR2 YFSETQ. The CDR3 has 18 residues. The V segment lost 3 bases and the J segment 4 bases; nucleotides outside the gene matches: 10. DNA of the CDR3: TGCGCCAGCAGCTCCTTTGGGACTAGCGGGAGGGCCCAGTACGAGCAGTACTTC. Amino acid sequence: CASSSFGTSGRAQYEQYF.

This clone was seen more than once but under ten times. DNA of the CDR3: TGTGCCAGCTGGGGACAGTTGTATCAGCCCCAGCATTTT. As protein: CASWGQLYQPQHF. The gene calls are TRBV28 and TRBJ1-5, with 7 positions matching TRBD1. The CDR3 covers 13 residues. From germline, CDR1 is MDHEN and CDR2 SYDVKM. With 8 bases clipped from V and 5 bases from J, the junction kept 6 bases outside the gene matches. Supplemented by reference TRBV28 and TRBJ1-5, the full variable domain reads DVKVTQSSRYLVKRTGEKVFLECVQDMDHENMFWYRQDPGLGLRLIYFSYDVKMKEKGDIPEGYSVSREKKERFSLILESASTNQTSMYLCASWGQLYQPQHFGDGTRLSIL.

The table lists this clone with a few counts. The chain uses TRBV15 and TRBJ1-5; perhaps TRBD1 as D (5 bases). Deletions cut 4 bases from V and 3 bases from J, with 37 bases between. Germline V gene sequence: CDR1 LNHNV, CDR2 YYDKDF (reference sequence). The CDR3 runs to 23 residues. The CDR3 is CATSNSNRGLTRDTSIDNQPQHF. DNA for the CDR3: TGTGCCACCAGCAATAGCAATAGGGGCCTCACCAGAGATACGAGTATCGACAATCAGCCCCAGCATTTT.

The V call is TRBV7-9, the J call TRBJ1-1; D unclear. V was pared by 4 bases and J by 7 bases, with 13 bases between. Germline CDR1 and CDR2: SEHNR and FQNEAQ (reference sequence). CDR3 length equals 13 residues. This chain's CDR3 is CASSSPRGLEAFF. The CDR3 DNA follows: TGTGCCAGCAGCTCCCCGCGGGGTCTTGAAGCTTTCTTT.

Only a few counts were recorded for this clone. V and J are TRBV28 and TRBJ1-2, with a tentative D call TRBD1 (5 bases). Trimming removed 5 bases from V and 8 bases from J, with 15 bases in between. The germline V gene has CDR1 MDHEN and CDR2 SYDVKM. The CDR3 loop spans 13 amino acids. The CDR3 region is CASSPQTVRGYTF. The CDR3 DNA reads as TGTGCCAGCAGTCCGCAGACAGTCAGAGGCTACACCTTC.

This clone was found a few times. This rearrangement joins TRBV19 to TRBJ1-2, with D perhaps TRBD1 (6 bases). CDR1 is LNHDA, CDR2 SQIVND, per germline (reference sequence). The V end was cut by 6 bases, the J end by 0 bases, with 14 bases between. The CDR3 extends over 15 amino acids. The CDR3, as DNA: TGTGCCAGTAGGCCTATACAGGGAGCTAACTATGGCTACACCTTC. Its protein product is CASRPIQGANYGYTF.

The CDR3, as DNA: TGTGCCAGCAGCCAAGATATGGGGAGGTATACTGAAGCTTTCTTT. It codes for CASSQDMGRYTEAFF. J is TRBJ1-1 and V is TRBV14; D is uncertain. Trimming took off 0 bases at V and 5 bases at J, with 13 bases between the two ends. The CDR3 spans 15 residues. Germline CDR1 is SGHDN and CDR2 is FVKESK.

The chain links TRBV27 to TRBJ1-1, with D tentatively TRBD1 (5 bases). V was cut by 6 bases and J by 0 bases, with 11 bases left in between. In germline, CDR1 is MNHEY, CDR2 SMNVEV (reference sequence). The CDR3 loop spans 14 amino acids. The CDR3 is CASRRQPMNTEAFF. CDR3 in DNA: TGTGCCAGCAGGAGACAGCCTATGAACACTGAAGCTTTCTTT.

The rearrangement links TRBV10-3 to TRBJ1-4, with 9 bases aligning to TRBD1. This CDR3 comprises 15 residues. The J segment lost 8 bases and the V segment lost 4 bases, leaving 8 bases of the junction unmatched. Per the germline V gene, CDR1 is ENHRY and CDR2 is SYGVKD. In DNA form, the CDR3 reads TGTGCCATCAGTGGATCGGACAGGGGAAACGAAAAACTGTTTTTT. Translated: CAISGSDRGNEKLFF.

The chain employs TRBV29-1 and TRBJ1-2; weak D call: TRBD1 (5 bases). V was shortened by 8 bases and J by 8 bases, with 21 bases between the two germline ends. The length of the CDR3 is 13 residues. The germline V gene encodes CDR1 SQVTM and CDR2 ANQGSEA. In DNA, the CDR3 is TGCAGCTCAGAGGACACGGGAGGCGGGGGCTACACCTTC. It encodes CSSEDTGGGGYTF.

The chain uses TRBV2 and TRBJ2-7; 11 nucleotides line up with TRBD2. This CDR3 region has 16 residues. The V and J ends lost 6 bases and 4 bases, in that order; junction bases with no gene match: 11. Per the germline V gene, CDR1 is SNHLY and CDR2 is FYNNEI. The CDR3 loop is CASRGYSGRARYEQYF. DNA for the CDR3: TGTGCCAGCAGAGGATATAGCGGGAGGGCGAGGTACGAGCAGTACTTC.

The chain couples TRBV3-1 (or the pseudogene TRBV3-2) to TRBJ2-1; D not certain. CDR1 is LGHDT and CDR2 is YNNKEL in the germline V gene (reference sequence). The CDR3 has 18 residues. Trimming shortened V by 1 base and J by 0 bases, and 16 bases separated the two germline ends. CDR3 amino acids: CASSQVQGGRSSYNEQFF. The CDR3 nucleotides read TGTGCCAGCAGCCAAGTACAAGGTGGGCGGTCCTCCTACAATGAGCAGTTCTTC.

The chain employs TRBV28 and TRBJ2-1, with TRBD2 matching over 10 bases. The germline V gene encodes CDR1 MDHEN and CDR2 SYDVKM. Trimming cost V 5 bases and J 1 base; bases outside gene matches: 14. The CDR3 contains 19 residues. CDR3 DNA sequence: TGTGCCAGCAGTGCACTAGCGGGATCGTCTTTGGAGTCCTACAATGAGCAGTTCTTC. This translates into CASSALAGSSLESYNEQFF.

V is TRBV18 and J is TRBJ2-7; perhaps TRBD1 as D (5 bases). Germline V CDR1 and CDR2: KGHSH, LQKENI. There are 17 residues in the CDR3. V lost 4 bases and J 3 bases, leaving 22 bases between the germline ends. CDR3 nucleotide sequence: TGTGCCAGCTCACTGAGGCTACAGTTTGGGGCTCTCTACGAGCAGTACTTC. Its protein product is CASSLRLQFGALYEQYF. Full variable domain (rest looked up from reference TRBV18 and TRBJ2-7): NAGVMQNPRHLVRRRGQEARLRCSPMKGHSHVYWYRQLPEEGLKFMVYLQKENIIDESGMPKERFSAEFPKEGPSILRIQQVVRGDSAAYFCASSLRLQFGALYEQYFGPGTRLTVT.